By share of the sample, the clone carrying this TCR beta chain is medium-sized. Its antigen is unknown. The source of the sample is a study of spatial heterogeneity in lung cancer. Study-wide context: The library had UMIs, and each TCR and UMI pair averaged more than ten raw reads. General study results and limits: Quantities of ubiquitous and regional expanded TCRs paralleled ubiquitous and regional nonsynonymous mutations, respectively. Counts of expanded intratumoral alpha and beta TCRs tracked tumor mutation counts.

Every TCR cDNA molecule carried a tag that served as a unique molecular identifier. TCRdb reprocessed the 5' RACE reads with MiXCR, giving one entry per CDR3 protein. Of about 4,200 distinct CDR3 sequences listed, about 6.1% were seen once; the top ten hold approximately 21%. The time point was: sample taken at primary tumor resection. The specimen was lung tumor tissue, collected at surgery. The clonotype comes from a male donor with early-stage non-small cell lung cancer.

In nucleotides, the CDR3 is TGTGCCAGCAGTTTAGGTATAGCGGGAAACTACGAGCAGTACTTC. Encoded protein: CASSLGIAGNYEQYF. The genes are TRBV27 and TRBJ2-7; 8 positions agree with TRBD2. After removal of 2 bases from V and 3 bases from J, the junction contained 6 bases not matched to a gene. CDR3 length: 15 amino acids. CDR1 is MNHEY, CDR2 SMNVEV, per germline (reference sequence).